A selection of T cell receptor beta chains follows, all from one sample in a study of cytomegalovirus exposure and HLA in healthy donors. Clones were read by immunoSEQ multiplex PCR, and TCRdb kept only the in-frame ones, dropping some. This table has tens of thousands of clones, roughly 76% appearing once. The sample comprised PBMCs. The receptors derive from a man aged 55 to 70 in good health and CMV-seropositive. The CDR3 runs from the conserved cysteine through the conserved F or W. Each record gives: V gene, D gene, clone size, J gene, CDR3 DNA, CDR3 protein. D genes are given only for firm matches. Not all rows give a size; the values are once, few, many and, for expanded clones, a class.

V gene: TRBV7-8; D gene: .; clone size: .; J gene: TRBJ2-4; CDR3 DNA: TGTGCCAGCAGTTCTACAGTTTATGGGGCCAAAAACATTCAGTACTTC; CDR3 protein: CASSSTVYGAKNIQYF
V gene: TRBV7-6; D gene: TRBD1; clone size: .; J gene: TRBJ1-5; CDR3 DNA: TGTGCCAGCAGCTTAAACAGGGGGGATCAGCCCCAGCATTTT; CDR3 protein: CASSLNRGDQPQHF
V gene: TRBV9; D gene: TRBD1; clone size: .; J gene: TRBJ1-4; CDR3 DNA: TGTGCCAGCAGTACTGCCAGTGGACAGGGTAATGAAAAACTGTTTTTT; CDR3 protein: CASSTASGQGNEKLFF
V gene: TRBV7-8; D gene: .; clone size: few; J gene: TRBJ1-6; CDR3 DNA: TGTGCCAGCAGCTTTCGAGCCGCTAAATTAAATTCACCCCTCCACTTT; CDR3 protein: CASSFRAAKLNSPLHF
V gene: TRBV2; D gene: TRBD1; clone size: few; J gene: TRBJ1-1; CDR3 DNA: TGTGCCAGCAGTCGACAGGGGGCTACTGAAGCTTTCTTT; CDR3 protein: CASSRQGATEAFF
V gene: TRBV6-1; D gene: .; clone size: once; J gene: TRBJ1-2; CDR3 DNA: TGTGCCAGCAGCAGGGACATCTCTCAAGGCTACACCTTC; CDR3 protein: CASSRDISQGYTF
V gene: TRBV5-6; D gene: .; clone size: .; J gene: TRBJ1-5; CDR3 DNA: TGTGCCAGCAGTTCCCGCCAGGGGTTAGGCAATCAGCCCCAGCATTTT; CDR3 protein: CASSSRQGLGNQPQHF
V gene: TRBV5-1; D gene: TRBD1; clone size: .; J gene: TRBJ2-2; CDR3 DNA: TGCGCCAGCAGCCTGAGGGACAGGGTGCCGAACACCGGGGAGCTGTTTTTT; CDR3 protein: CASSLRDRVPNTGELFF
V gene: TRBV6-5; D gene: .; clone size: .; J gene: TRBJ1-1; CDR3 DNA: TGTGCCAGCAGCCGCGATACGAGGAACACTGAAGCTTTCTTT; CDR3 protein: CASSRDTRNTEAFF
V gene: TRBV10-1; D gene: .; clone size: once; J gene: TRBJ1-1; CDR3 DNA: TGCGCCAGCAGTGACGGTCCCTTGAACACTGAAGCTTTCTTT; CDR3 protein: CASSDGPLNTEAFF